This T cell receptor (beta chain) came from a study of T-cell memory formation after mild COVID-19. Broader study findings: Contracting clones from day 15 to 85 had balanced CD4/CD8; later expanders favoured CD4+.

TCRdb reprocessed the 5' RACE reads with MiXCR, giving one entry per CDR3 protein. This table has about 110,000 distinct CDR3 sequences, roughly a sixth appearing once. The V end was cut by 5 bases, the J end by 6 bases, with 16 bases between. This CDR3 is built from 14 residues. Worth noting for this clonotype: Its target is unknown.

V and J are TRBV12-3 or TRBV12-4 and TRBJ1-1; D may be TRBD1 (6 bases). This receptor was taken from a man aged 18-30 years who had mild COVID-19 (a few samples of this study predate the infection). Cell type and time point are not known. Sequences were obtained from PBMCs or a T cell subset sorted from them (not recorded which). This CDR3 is CASSRDTGLAEAFF. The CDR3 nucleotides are TGTGCCAGCAGTAGGGACACGGGGTTGGCTGAAGCTTTCTTT.